This TCR beta chain stems from a study of cytomegalovirus exposure and HLA in healthy donors. The CDR3 has 15 residues. The germline V gene has CDR1 LNHDA and CDR2 SQIVND (reference sequence). Trimming took 4 bases from V and 11 from J; bases not matched to a gene: 14. The PCR had 60 Vbeta and 13 Jbeta primers. Clones were read by immunoSEQ multiplex PCR, and TCRdb kept only the in-frame ones, dropping some. Counted here are about 170,000 clones, about 83% occurring once; the ten biggest clones make up 4.8%. Healthy bone marrow donors supplied every sample. This rearrangement joins TRBV19 to TRBJ1-1; 9 bases are a match to TRBD1. Sequencing was done on a sample of PBMCs. The sequence came from a girl under 18 in good health and CMV-seropositive. CDR3 region: CASSTRDRENFGAFF. In nucleotides, the CDR3 is TGTGCCAGTAGTACCCGGGACAGGGAAAACTTCGGGGCTTTCTTT.